The entry below gives a single T cell receptor (beta chain) sequence along with its context. Its antigen remains unidentified. Base qualities are not at hand, and no much larger clone is one base apart. The source of the sample is a study of CD8+CD57+ T cells in acquired aplastic anemia (dated 2018 in TCRdb). In the study overall: A mean of about 3.2 ug of DNA, ranging from roughly 0.2 to 30 ug, was extracted from sorted CD4+ and CD8+ cells. A CD8+CD57+ expansion meant a frequency higher than the mean frequency seen in healthy subjects.

The CDR3 runs 15 amino acids, cysteine and phenylalanine included. CDR3 DNA only is kept here, 45 bases in frame from base 1. The junction carries 7 bases between V and J, which are trimmed by 4 bases and 0 bases respectively. Per the germline V gene, SGHVS is the CDR1 and FNYEAQ is the CDR2. Overall study results and their limits: No significant difference in CD8+ Simpson's diversity was found between patients and healthy controls (P=0.060). Although under 35 CD8+ CDR3 sequences were shared by patients and controls, these sequences appeared highly expressed in patients and within the immunodominant clones of patients.

Genomic DNA was used as template for profiling of TCR beta VDJ combinations and CDR3 sequences. An Illumina HiSeq 2000 was used for TCR repertoire sequencing. The authors' pipeline ran thus. TRBV/TRBJ rearrangement plots, CDR3 size and DJ length profiles, and Simpson's diversity index were used to evaluate the repertoires. The immunodominant clone was defined as the most abundant DNA sequence in deep sequencing data. CDR3 amino acid sequences were screened for sharing across subjects and compared with published repertoires and the VDJdb database. TCRdb took the public reads, trimmed them with fastp at Q25, ran MiXCR for clone calling and kept in-frame beta chains. CDR3 protein sequences are deduplicated, and each keeps its most common genes and DNA. The V and J calls were determined by TCRdb, not by the authors. A total of some 200,000 distinct CDR3 sequences appear in this sample, almost 50% of them only once. The top ten hold just under 20% of the sample.

Expansion of CD8+CD57+ cells had been shown by flow cytometry in the patients chosen for sequencing. Every patient had a diagnosis of severe acquired aplastic anemia based on International Study of Aplastic Anemia and Agranulocytosis and Camitta criteria. At the time blood was sampled, none of the patients had received any therapy. The study deep-sequenced TCR repertoires of sorted CD4+ and CD8+ blood T cells from severe aplastic anemia patients and healthy subjects. Patients were enrolled under clinicaltrials.gov protocols 00001620, 01623167, 00001397, 00071045, 00081523 and 00961064 in the USA. Ficoll-Paque density gradient centrifugation was used to isolate peripheral blood mononuclear cells. CD4+ and CD8+ T cells were sorted by FACS or magnetic beads before DNA extraction.

The origin of this receptor is a human donor with aplastic anemia. Rearrangement joined TRBV7-6 to TRBJ2-6; a weak D assignment points to TRBD1 (5 bases agree). Material: sorted CD4+, CD8+, or CD8+CD57+ T cells (not recorded which) from PBMCs. The CDR3: CASSSRVSGANVLTF. The DNA is as follows: TGTGCCAGCAGCTCCAGGGTCTCTGGGGCCAACGTCCTGACTTTC.